Shown below are 22 T cell receptor delta chains from a single sample sequenced in a study of gamma-delta T cells after stem cell transplantation. TCRdb reapplied CATT to the RT-PCR reads. Seen here are several hundred delta-chain clones, about 1.5% observed once, and the top ten hold around 77%. Sequenced input: gamma-delta T cells. The receptors were gathered from a human donor. It is not recorded whose cells these are; they may come from a transplant donor.

This clone is large within its sample. The chain joins TRDV2 to TRDJ3; 11 positions agree with TRDD3. The length of the CDR3 is 19 residues. With 1 base clipped from V and 5 bases from J, the junction kept 9 bases outside the gene matches. Germline assignment: CDR1 GEAIGNYY and CDR2 EKD. The CDR3, as DNA: TGTGCCTGTGACACTCTGATGGGGGATACGCCCCGGGACACCCGACAGATGTTTTTC. This sequence encodes CACDTLMGDTPRDTRQMFF.

This clone is medium-sized in the sample. A far larger clone differs by one base, so this is likely a read error. In DNA form, the CDR3 reads TGTGCTCTTGGGGGAGACAGCCTCCCTCTGATCTGGGGGATACTTGGGCCTTACACCGATAAACTCATCTTT. It specifies CALGGDSLPLIWGILGPYTDKLIF. The V call is TRDV1, the J call TRDJ1; 11 positions agree with TRDD3. CDR3 length equals 24 residues. Germline V gene lookup returns CDR1 TSWWSYY and CDR2 QGS. J gave up 0 bases and V 4 bases, and 28 bases lay outside the gene matches.

This clone is judged medium-sized. A far larger clone differs by one base, so this is likely a read error. The rearrangement joins TRDV1 to TRDJ1; 11 nucleotides match TRDD3. CDR3 length: 24 amino acids. Germline V gene data show CDR1 as TSWWSYY and CDR2 as QGS. In DNA form, the CDR3 reads TGTGCTCTTGGGGGAGACGGCCTCCCTCTGATCTGGGGGATACTTGGGCCTTACACCGATAAACCCATCTTT. This encodes CALGGDGLPLIWGILGPYTDKPIF.

This clone came up a few times. TCRdb's entry gives the protein of a much larger clone, which mismatches this DNA's translation at residue 12, likely from a read error; the protein reported here is translated from the DNA. V gene TRDV2 combines with J gene TRDJ3; TRDD3 aligns across 7 bases. Per germline, CDR1 GEAIGNYY and CDR2 EKD. The CDR3 sequence is 18 residues long. CDR3 coding DNA: TGTGCCTGTGATCTGTGGGGGACCAGCTCCTGGGGCACCCGACAGATGTTTTTC. Translated, it gives CACDLWGTSSWGTRQMFF.

In its sample, this clone ranks as medium-sized. A far bigger clonotype differs at one base, so this is likely a read error. Other DNA variants within this sample encode the same CDR3. The gene calls are TRDV3 and TRDJ1, with D perhaps assigned TRDD2 or TRDD3 (6 bases each). V dropped 0 bases and J dropped 2 bases, with 16 bases sitting between them. This CDR3 has 15 residues. Germline CDR1 is TVYSNPD and CDR2 is GDNSRS (reference sequence). CDR3 DNA: TGTGCCTTTAGTCCTACCGGGGGACTTACCGATAAACTCATCTTT. It codes for CAFSPTGGLTDKLIF.

In this sample, this clone is medium-sized (0.01 to 0.1%). The same CDR3 also results from other DNA sequences found in this sample. The chain uses TRDV1 and TRDJ1, with D possibly matching TRDD3 (5 bases). This CDR3 spans 15 amino acids. Germline V CDR1 and CDR2: TSWWSYY, QGS. The V gene lost 0 bases and the J gene lost 11 bases, with 19 bases spanning the gap. CDR3 protein: CALGELPFYAGMLIF. CDR3 nucleotides: TGTGCTCTTGGGGAACTCCCCTTTTACGCTGGGATGCTCATCTTT.

This clone is categorized as large. The sample has other DNA sequences that encode this CDR3 too. V gene TRDV2 combines with J gene TRDJ1; the D is unclear. Germline V CDR1 and CDR2: GEAIGNYY, EKD. The length of the CDR3 is 14 residues. Trimming stripped 1 base from V and 2 bases from J, with 10 bases between. The CDR3 DNA sequence: TGTGCCTGTGACACGCTCCGTACAACCGATAAACTCATCTTT. Protein sequence: CACDTLRTTDKLIF.

By frequency in the sample, this clone is medium-sized. A far larger clone is one nucleotide away, so this likely arose from a read error. Other DNA variants within this sample encode the same CDR3. This chain joins TRDV1 and TRDJ1; the match to TRDD3 covers 11 bases. Germline V gives CDR1 TSWWSYY, CDR2 QGS. This CDR3 has 24 residues. Written as DNA, the CDR3 is TGTGCTCTTGGGGGAGACGGCCTCCCTCTGATCTGGGGGATACTTGGGCCTTACACCGATAAACTCATCTTC. It yields the protein CALGGDGLPLIWGILGPYTDKLIF.

By sample share, this clone is medium-sized. A far larger clone differs by one base, so this is likely a read error. This sequence joins TRDV2 and TRDJ1; 7 bases agree with TRDD3. Per the germline V gene, CDR1 is GEAIGNYY and CDR2 is EKD. With 0 bases clipped from V and 0 bases from J, the junction kept 15 bases outside the gene matches. CDR3 length equals 19 residues. The CDR3: CACDTVSPGDREDTDKLIF. CDR3 nucleotides: TGTGCCTGTGACACCGTTAGCCCGGGGGATCGGGAGGACACCGATAAACTCATCTTT.

This clone was counted between two and nine times. A far larger clone lies a single base away; this is likely a read error. The sample holds other DNA sequences that translate to the same CDR3. The chain is built from TRDV2 and TRDJ1; D perhaps matches TRDD3 (6 bases). V was clipped by 1 base and J by 1 base, with 18 bases between them. This CDR3 contains 17 residues. The germline V gene encodes CDR1 GEAIGNYY and CDR2 EKD. CDR3 loop: CACDTVVRGSSTDKLIF. The CDR3, as DNA: TGTGCCTGTGACACTGTCGTTAGGGGATCCAGCACCGATAAACTCATCTTT.

About this clone: The protein given by TCRdb reflects a much larger clone and differs at residue 7 from this DNA's translation, likely from a read error; the protein shown is the DNA's translation. The J gene is TRDJ3, the V gene TRDV2; D call uncertain. Germline V gives CDR1 GEAIGNYY, CDR2 EKD. The length of the CDR3 is 18 residues. V gave up 4 bases and J gave up 0 bases, with 15 bases separating them. This CDR3 reads CACDLWWTSSWDTRQMFF. In DNA, the CDR3 is TGTGCCTGTGATCTGTGGTGGACCAGCTCCTGGGACACCCGACAGATGTTTTTC.

This clone was found a few times. A much larger clone differs from this one at a single base, so this may be a read error. CDR3 in DNA: TGTGCTCTTGGGGAACGTATCTCATCCCCTTTCCTACGTGTCCTTGCTGCGGATTACACCGATAAACTCATCTTT. Amino acids: CALGERISSPFLRVLAADYTDKLIF. The gene calls are TRDV1 and TRDJ1; 7 bases map to TRDD2. The V gene's germline CDR1 is TSWWSYY and CDR2 QGS. The CDR3 extends over 25 amino acids. Trimming cost V 1 base and J 0 bases; bases outside gene matches: 32.

A few counts support this clone. A read error may explain this, as a much larger clone is one base away. Other nucleotide sequences from this sample produce the same CDR3. The chain combines TRDV2 with TRDJ1; 7 bases match TRDD3. The CDR3 has 16 amino acids. CDR1 is GEAIGNYY and CDR2 is EKD in the germline V gene. DNA of the CDR3: TGTGCCTGTGATTTTCTGGGGGGGCTGTACACTGATAAACTCATCTTT. Translating gives CACDFLGGLYTDKLIF.

This clone rates as large. The same CDR3 can be traced to other DNA sequences in this sample. The chain combines TRDV2 with TRDJ3; 9 bases are shared with TRDD3. The CDR3 loop spans 20 amino acids. The germline V gene encodes CDR1 GEAIGNYY and CDR2 EKD. With 3 bases clipped from V and 0 bases from J, the junction kept 11 bases outside the gene matches. CDR3 nucleotide sequence: TGTGCCTGTGACCCGGTCGGTACTGGGGGACCCTCCTGGGACACCCGACAGATGTTTTTC. This translates into CACDPVGTGGPSWDTRQMFF.

In its sample, this clone ranks as medium-sized (0.01 to 0.1%). This probably arose from a read error, given a far larger clone one base away. Additional DNA sequences in this sample encode the identical CDR3. This sequence joins TRDV2 and TRDJ1; TRDD3 matches at 8 bases. Germline V gene sequence: CDR1 GEAIGNYY, CDR2 EKD. CDR3 length equals 22 residues. CDR3 bases: TGTGCCTGTGACACCTTGCCTACCCCACTTACTGGGGGGCATCCTTACACCGATAAGCTCATCTTT. Protein product: CACDTLPTPLTGGHPYTDKLIF.

On this clone itself: A much larger clone is a single base away; this may be a read error. The rearrangement links TRDV2 to TRDJ1; D is unresolved. Germline V gene lookup returns CDR1 GEAIGNYY and CDR2 EKD. The CDR3 consists of 14 residues. Trimming took off 5 bases at V and 2 bases at J, with 14 bases between the two ends. CDR3: CACGTLRTTDKLIF. CDR3 DNA sequence: TGTGCCTGTGGCACGCTCCGTACAACCGATAAACTCATCTTT.

The table lists this clone with a few counts. Other DNA sequences in the sample encode the same CDR3. CDR3 in amino acids: CACDLLGDTTHTDKLIF. The CDR3 DNA sequence: TGTGCCTGTGACCTACTGGGGGATACGACCCACACCGATAAACTCATCTTT. The chain is built from TRDV2 and TRDJ1; TRDD3 matches at 13 bases. The CDR3 totals 17 residues. The V and J ends lost 3 bases and 0 bases, in that order; junction bases with no gene match: 6. Germline values: CDR1 GEAIGNYY, CDR2 EKD.

Details on this clone: One base away lies a much larger clone, so this may be a sequencing read error. The sample contains more than one DNA sequence encoding this CDR3. This CDR3 reads CACDPLRTYPNFTDKLIF. The CDR3, as DNA: TGTGCCTGCGACCCCTTGAGGACCTATCCAAACTTTACCGATAAACTCATCTTT. The chain joins TRDV2 to TRDJ1, with unresolved D. The V and J ends lost 7 bases and 2 bases respectively, with 28 bases between them. Germline CDR1 and CDR2: GEAIGNYY and EKD. CDR3 size: 18 residues.

This clone was picked up a small number of times. A read error likely explains why the TCRdb protein, taken from a much larger clone, differs from this DNA's translation at residue 3; the protein shown is translated from the DNA. The chain employs TRDV2 and TRDJ1, with 8 bases that match TRDD3. The CDR3 sequence is 16 residues long. Germline CDR1 and CDR2: GEAIGNYY and EKD. The CDR3 nucleotides are TGTGCCTATGACGTACTGGGGGGCAAGGACACCGATAAACTCATCTTT. Residues: CAYDVLGGKDTDKLIF.

By share, this clone counts as medium-sized (0.01 to 0.1%). Since a far larger clone is one base different, this is likely a read error. The chain recombines TRDV2 with TRDJ2; D is undetermined. Germline V gene data show CDR1 as GEAIGNYY and CDR2 as EKD. V shed 1 base and J shed 0 bases, with 17 bases lying between them. The length of the CDR3 is 18 residues. This chain's CDR3 is CACDTLEATPSLTAQLFF. The CDR3 DNA reads TGTGCCTGTGACACTCTGGAGGCCACCCCCTCTTTGACAGCACAACTCTTCTTT.

Comment on this clone: Given a far larger clone just one base away, this is likely a sequencing read error. The gene calls are TRDV2 and TRDJ1; possibly TRDD3 for D (6 bases). In germline, CDR1 is GEAIGNYY, CDR2 EKD. V shed 1 base and J shed 0 bases, with 29 bases lying between them. The length of the CDR3 is 21 residues. DNA of the CDR3: TGTGCCTGTGACACAGTAAAGTTCGATGGGGGCCCCATGAGGTACACCGATAAACTCATCTTT. Amino acids: CACDTVKFDGGPMRYTDKLIF.

This clone is medium-sized in the sample. This chain uses TRDV2 with TRDJ3; 12 bases match TRDD3. With 5 bases clipped from V and 0 bases from J, the junction kept 25 bases outside the gene matches. The CDR3 runs 25 residues. Germline CDR1 GEAIGNYY, CDR2 EKD. The CDR3 DNA is TGTGCCTGTGCCGGTCGACGTCCAGTTCACTGGGGGATACCCCCCCGCTCCTGGGACACCCGACAGATGTTTTTC. Translated: CACAGRRPVHWGIPPRSWDTRQMFF.